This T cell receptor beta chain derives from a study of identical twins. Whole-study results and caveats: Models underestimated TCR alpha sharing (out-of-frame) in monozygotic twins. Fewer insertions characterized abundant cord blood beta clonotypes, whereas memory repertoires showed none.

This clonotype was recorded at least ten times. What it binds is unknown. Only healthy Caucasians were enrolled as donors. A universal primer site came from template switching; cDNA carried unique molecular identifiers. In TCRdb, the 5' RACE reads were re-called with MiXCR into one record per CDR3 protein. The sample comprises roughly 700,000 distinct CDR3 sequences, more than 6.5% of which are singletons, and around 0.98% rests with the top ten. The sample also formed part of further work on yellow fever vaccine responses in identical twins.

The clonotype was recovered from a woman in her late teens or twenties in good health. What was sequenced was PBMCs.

The chain's CDR3 is CASSLEGLAGNEQFF. The CDR3 DNA is TGTGCCAGCAGCTTAGAGGGACTAGCGGGCAATGAGCAGTTCTTC. V gene TRBV7-2 combines with J gene TRBJ2-1; 12 bases line up with TRBD2. The V and J ends lost 1 base and 6 bases, in that order; junction bases with no gene match: 1. The length of the CDR3 is 15 residues. Germline values: CDR1 SGHTA, CDR2 FQGNSA. The variable domain in full, completed from reference TRBV7-2 and TRBJ2-1, reads GAGVSQSPSNKVTEKGKDVELRCDPISGHTALYWYRQSLGQGLEFLIYFQGNSAPDKSGLPSDRFSAERTGGSVSTLTIQRTQQEDSAVYLCASSLEGLAGNEQFFGPGTRLTVL.